This is a list of T cell receptor beta chains from one sample in a study of beta chain features in type 1 diabetes. Clones were sequenced by immunoSEQ multiplex PCR, and TCRdb holds only the in-frame ones, with some missing. Of around 600,000 clones detected, 12% appear once; the ten largest clones hold around 0.12%. Sequencing was carried out using naive CD4+ T cells from blood. Source of these receptors: a man aged 25 to 45 with type 1 diabetes. CDR3s include the opening cysteine and the closing phenylalanine or tryptophan. A D gene is named only where the DNA matches it firmly. Size is stated for part of the rows, as once, few or many counts, or as a class when the clone is expanded.

clone size	V gene	D gene	J gene	CDR3 DNA	CDR3 protein
NA	TRBV9	NA	TRBJ2-3	TGTGCCAGCAGCGTAGATAGCGACCAAGGCACAGATACGCAGTATTTT	CASSVDSDQGTDTQYF
NA	TRBV10-3	NA	TRBJ2-1	TGTGCCATCAGCCAAGTAGGGGTCGGTGAGCAGTTCTTC	CAISQVGVGEQFF
few	TRBV18	NA	TRBJ1-3	TGTGCCAGCTCCCCGATCTCTGGAAACACCATATATTTT	CASSPISGNTIYF
few	TRBV27	NA	TRBJ1-4	TGTGCCAGCAGTTCCTCCGGGGCAACCGATGAAAAACTGTTTTTT	CASSSSGATDEKLFF
few	TRBV19	TRBD1	TRBJ1-2	TGTGCCAGTCGTGGACAGGGAACCTATGGCTACACCTTC	CASRGQGTYGYTF
few	TRBV2	NA	TRBJ1-2	TGTGCCAGCAGTGAAGCGGGACCTCAGGAGAACTATGGCTACACCTTC	CASSEAGPQENYGYTF
few	TRBV11-2	TRBD2	TRBJ2-3	TGTGCCAGCGGAGTAGCGGGGCCGACAGATACGCAGTATTTT	CASGVAGPTDTQYF
NA	TRBV13	NA	TRBJ1-1	TGTGCCAGCAGCCTCCGGGACACCGCGAACACTGAAGCTTTCTTT	CASSLRDTANTEAFF
NA	TRBV18	TRBD1	TRBJ1-1	TGTGCCAGCTCACCGGGACAGGGGGATAGGAACACTGAAGCTTTCTTT	CASSPGQGDRNTEAFF
few	TRBV7-9	NA	TRBJ1-4	TGTGCCAGCAGTTACCCAGCAACTAATGAAAAACTGTTTTTT	CASSYPATNEKLFF
few	TRBV7-8	TRBD1	TRBJ1-6	TGTGCCAGCAGCCCACCCCGGACAGGATTAAGGCATTCACCCCTCCACTTT	CASSPPRTGLRHSPLHF
few	TRBV30	NA	TRBJ2-7	TGTGCCTGGAGTGGGGGTCAGGGGATCCACGAGCAGTACTTC	CAWSGGQGIHEQYF
NA	TRBV7-9	NA	TRBJ1-2	TGTGCCAGCAGCTTAGGCACAGGGAGCGGCTACACCTTC	CASSLGTGSGYTF
few	TRBV9	NA	TRBJ2-7	TGTGCCAGCAGCGTAGCTACCGGATACGAGCAGTACTTC	CASSVATGYEQYF
few	TRBV6-5	NA	TRBJ1-6	TGTGCCGCCCGCGGGACCCAGGAATCACCCCTCCACTTT	CAARGTQESPLHF
NA	TRBV25-1	TRBD2	TRBJ2-1	TGTGCCAGCAGTGAGGTAGCGGGGGGGCGGCTTGAGCAGTTCTTC	CASSEVAGGRLEQFF
NA	TRBV18	NA	TRBJ1-5	TGTGCCAGCTCACCGAGTCGGGCGTTTCGGGAGGGTCAGCCCCAGCATTTT	CASSPSRAFREGQPQHF
few	TRBV5-1	TRBD1	TRBJ2-7	TGCGCCAGCAGCTTAGACAGGGTACCCAACGAGCAGTACTTC	CASSLDRVPNEQYF
NA	TRBV9	TRBD2	TRBJ2-5	TGTGCCAGCAGCGGTGGACTAGCGGGGGGATCCTTTCAAGAGACCCAGTACTTC	CASSGGLAGGSFQETQYF
few	TRBV6-1	NA	TRBJ2-4	TGTGCCAGCAGTGAATTCCGGGCGATATCTGCCAAAAACATTCAGTACTTC	CASSEFRAISAKNIQYF
NA	TRBV5-1	TRBD1	TRBJ1-5	TGCGCCAGCAGCTCCGGGACAGGGAGCAATCAGCCCCAGCATTTT	CASSSGTGSNQPQHF
NA	TRBV18	NA	TRBJ1-2	TGTGCCAGCTCACCAGGGGCTGGAGTCTATGGCTACACCTTC	CASSPGAGVYGYTF
NA	TRBV9	NA	TRBJ1-5	TGTGCCAGCAGCGTTTCTGGACAAGTCAATCAGCCCCAGCATTTT	CASSVSGQVNQPQHF
NA	TRBV28	NA	TRBJ2-7	TGTGCCAGCAGCGGAGGGAGCTCCTACGAGCAGTACTTC	CASSGGSSYEQYF
few	TRBV2	NA	TRBJ2-2	TGTGCCAGCAGTGATGGCCTCTCTAACACCGGGGAGCTGTTTTTT	CASSDGLSNTGELFF
few	TRBV25-1	NA	TRBJ1-2	TGTGCCAGCAGTCAAGATTATGGCTACACCTTC	CASSQDYGYTF
few	TRBV4-3	TRBD2	TRBJ2-3	TGCGCCAGCAGCCAAGAGTCAAGCGGGGGGGTTGGCCCAGATACGCAGTATTTT	CASSQESSGGVGPDTQYF
few	TRBV6-5	TRBD1	TRBJ1-5	TGTGCCAGCAGTCACGGACAGGGAGGCAATCAGCCCCAGCATTTT	CASSHGQGGNQPQHF
few	TRBV7-9	NA	TRBJ2-2	TGTGCCAGCAGCAAGCCCGGGACCGCCAACACCGGGGAGCTGTTTTTT	CASSKPGTANTGELFF
NA	TRBV11-2	NA	TRBJ2-4	TGTGCCAGCAGCTTAAGAATGGCCCCCAAAAACATTCAGTACTTC	CASSLRMAPKNIQYF
few	TRBV28	TRBD1	TRBJ1-4	TGTGCCAGCAGCTACAGACAGGGGGCTAATGAAAAACTGTTTTTT	CASSYRQGANEKLFF
NA	TRBV29-1	TRBD1	TRBJ1-1	TGCAGCGTCGGGACAGGGGATACAGAAGCTTTCTTT	CSVGTGDTEAFF
few	TRBV9	TRBD1	TRBJ1-1	TGTGCCAGCAGCGCTTCGAGACAGGGTGGCACTGAAGCTTTCTTT	CASSASRQGGTEAFF
few	TRBV2	NA	TRBJ2-6	TGTGCCAGCATGCGACTTTGGGGGGCCAACGTCCTGACTTTC	CASMRLWGANVLTF
NA	TRBV6-5	NA	TRBJ2-4	TGTGCGGTTGGGGGCTATTACAAAAACATTCAGTACTTC	CAVGGYYKNIQYF
NA	TRBV28	NA	TRBJ2-3	TGTGCCAGCAGACTCGGCGGCGGGGCACCAGATACGCAGTATTTT	CASRLGGGAPDTQYF
few	TRBV7-9	TRBD1	TRBJ2-7	TGTGCCAGCAGCTTGAGTGTGGGGACAGGGGGAAACGAGCAGTACTTC	CASSLSVGTGGNEQYF
few	TRBV9	NA	TRBJ2-4	TGTGCCAGCAGCGTAGGGGCCGCCAAAAACATTCAGTACTTC	CASSVGAAKNIQYF
few	TRBV11-2	TRBD1	TRBJ1-2	TGTGCCAGCAGGCCACAGGGGCTTTATGGCTACACCTTC	CASRPQGLYGYTF
few	TRBV7-2	NA	TRBJ2-5	TGTGCCAGCAGCCGTGGGGGGGCAGAAGAGACCCAGTACTTC	CASSRGGAEETQYF
NA	TRBV7-2	TRBD2	TRBJ2-7	TGTGCCAGCAGCTTAGGTCCTAGCGGGGGCAGGTACGAGCAGTACTTC	CASSLGPSGGRYEQYF
NA	TRBV27	TRBD1	TRBJ2-1	TGTGCCAGCACCCGGACAGGGACGATTAGTGAGCAGTTCTTC	CASTRTGTISEQFF
NA	TRBV5-4	TRBD1	TRBJ1-6	TGTGCCACCCACAGGGGCGTCCTCGGTAATTCACCCCTCCACTTT	CATHRGVLGNSPLHF
few	TRBV7-3	TRBD2	TRBJ2-1	TGTGCCAGCAGCCCCCGGACTAGCGGCTCCTACAATGAGCAGTTCTTC	CASSPRTSGSYNEQFF
NA	TRBV4-2	NA	TRBJ2-1	TGTGCCAGCAGCCAAGAGGGGGCGACGGTTATGTATGAGCAGTTCTTC	CASSQEGATVMYEQFF
few	TRBV7-2	TRBD1	TRBJ2-7	TGTGCCAGCAGCCCGACAGGGGGCAAGTACGAGCAGTACTTC	CASSPTGGKYEQYF
NA	TRBV7-9	NA	TRBJ1-4	TGTGCCAGCAGCTTACTACAGGGACGTTTGGAAAAACTGTTTTTT	CASSLLQGRLEKLFF
NA	TRBV21-1	NA	TRBJ1-2	TGTGCCAGCAGCAAACTAGCGGATAACTATGGCTACACCTTC	CASSKLADNYGYTF
few	TRBV19	TRBD2	TRBJ2-1	TGTGCCACCAGCGGGACGGCCGGGACCTACAATGAGCAGTTCTTC	CATSGTAGTYNEQFF
NA	TRBV2	NA	TRBJ1-5	TGTGCCAGCAGTGCGGACAGTCCGGGCGGTCAGCCCCAGCATTTT	CASSADSPGGQPQHF